A selection of T cell receptor beta chains follows, all from one sample in a study of blood T cell repertoires in COVID-19. Clones were read by immunoSEQ multiplex PCR, and TCRdb kept only the in-frame ones, dropping some. The profile shows 45,000 to 55,000 clones, around 91% of them singletons. The sample consisted of peripheral blood. The receptor set was obtained from a human donor in a cohort sampled during active COVID-19. Each CDR3 is given with its conserved first and last residue. A D gene is named only where the DNA matches it firmly. Size is stated for part of the rows, as once, few or many counts, or as a class when the clone is expanded.

>.|TRBJ2-2|TRBV27|TRBD1
TGTGCCAGCAGTTCGGGGACAGGACACACCGGGGAGCTGTTTTTT
CASSSGTGHTGELFF
>.|TRBJ1-6|TRBV10-2|TRBD1
TGCGCCAGCAGAGAGACAGGGATGACACCCCTCCACTTT
CASRETGMTPLHF
>.|TRBJ2-1|TRBV7-9|.
TGTGCCAGCAGCTTTCTGATGGTAGCGGAATACAATGAGCAGTTCTTC
CASSFLMVAEYNEQFF
>.|TRBJ1-2|TRBV6-1|.
TGTGCCAGCAGTGAAGCACAGGCTAGTGGCTATGGCTACACCTTC
CASSEAQASGYGYTF
>.|TRBJ2-2|TRBV9|.
TGTGCCAGCAGCCAGGGCAGCAGCCTCCCCGGGGAGCTGTTTTTT
CASSQGSSLPGELFF
>few|TRBJ2-5|TRBV11-2|TRBD2
TGTGCCAGCAGCTTTGCTAGCGGATTGGAGACCCAGTACTTC
CASSFASGLETQYF
>.|TRBJ2-3|TRBV7-3|TRBD2
TGTGCCAGCAGCCCTACCCTCGGTAGCGGGAGTCTTATGGATACGCAGTATTTT
CASSPTLGSGSLMDTQYF
>.|TRBJ1-4|TRBV5-4|.
TGTGCCAGCAGCTTCTCGCACTCAACTAATGAAAAACTGTTTTTT
CASSFSHSTNEKLFF
>.|TRBJ2-7|TRBV15|.
TGTGCCACCAGCAAAGCAGGCTACGAGCAGTACTTC
CATSKAGYEQYF
>few|TRBJ2-7|TRBV11-2|.
TGTGCCAGCAGCTTAGATCTCTGGGGCACAACCTACGAGCAGTACTTC
CASSLDLWGTTYEQYF
>.|TRBJ1-5|TRBV11-2|TRBD1
TGTGCCAGCAGCTTGGGACAGGGGGTGGGTCAGCCCCAGCATTTT
CASSLGQGVGQPQHF
>.|TRBJ1-2|TRBV5-6|TRBD1
TGTGCCAGCAGCCCGGTTGGACAGGGCTATGGCTACACCTTC
CASSPVGQGYGYTF
>.|TRBJ2-5|TRBV7-9|.
TGTGCCAGCAGCTTCCTTGACAGGTTTTATGAGACCCAGTACTTC
CASSFLDRFYETQYF
>.|TRBJ2-5|TRBV30|TRBD2
TGTGCCTGGAGAGGGGTAGCGGGACAAGAGACCCAGTACTTC
CAWRGVAGQETQYF